One sample yielded the 20 T cell receptor beta chains listed below, sequenced in a study of cytomegalovirus exposure and HLA in healthy donors. Some clones are missing from TCRdb's copy, which holds only in-frame ones; the method was immunoSEQ multiplex PCR. Altogether about 120,000 clones are present, around 87% being singletons, with the ten largest covering about 6%. The sample taken for sequencing was PBMCs. The receptors were sampled from a woman under 30 in good health and CMV-seropositive.

This clone appeared a single time. V and J are TRBV13 and TRBJ2-3; D call uncertain. The CDR3 extends over 15 amino acids. CDR1 PRHDT and CDR2 FYEKMQ come from the germline V gene (reference sequence). V dropped 4 bases and J dropped 1 base, with 12 bases sitting between them. In nucleotides, the CDR3 is TGTGCCAGCAGCTCACGAATGGCAGGCACAGATACGCAGTATTTT. Its translation is CASSSRMAGTDTQYF.

The J gene is TRBJ1-2, the V gene TRBV5-1, with D unclear. The germline gives CDR1 SGHRS, CDR2 YFSETQ. CDR3 length: 13 amino acids. Trimming left V 0 bases short and J 6 bases short, with 9 bases between. This CDR3 is CASSLGPENGYTF. In DNA, the CDR3 is TGCGCCAGCAGCTTGGGCCCCGAGAATGGCTACACCTTC.

V is TRBV4-2 and J is TRBJ2-3; TRBD1 agrees at 7 bases. The CDR3 has 15 residues. Germline CDR1 reads LGHNA; CDR2 reads YNFKEQ. The J segment lost 5 bases and the V segment lost 3 bases, leaving 8 bases of the junction unmatched. Written as DNA, the CDR3 is TGTGCCAGCAGCCAGGGAGAGACAGGGTTAGATACGCAGTATTTT. It yields the protein CASSQGETGLDTQYF.

The chain links TRBV18 to TRBJ2-7; perhaps TRBD2 as D (5 bases). There are 14 residues in the CDR3. Trimming removed 2 bases from V and 7 bases from J, with 15 bases in between. Germline V gene lookup returns CDR1 KGHSH and CDR2 LQKENI. CDR3 nucleotide sequence: TGTGCCAGCTCACCATCATCCGGGGTGGGGGAGCAGTACTTC. This codes for CASSPSSGVGEQYF.

V gene TRBV9 combines with J gene TRBJ2-3, with D possibly being TRBD2 (6 bases). V lost 2 bases and J 3 bases, leaving 13 bases between the germline ends. The germline V gene has CDR1 SGDLS and CDR2 YYNGEE. The CDR3 has 15 residues. CDR3 loop: CASSVSAGPTDTQYF. In DNA, the CDR3 is TGTGCCAGCAGCGTTTCAGCGGGCCCTACAGATACGCAGTATTTT.

This clone came up once. The gene calls are TRBV6-1 and TRBJ2-1; D is undetermined. CDR1 and CDR2 (germline): MNHNS, SASEGT. The CDR3 is 13 residues long. Trimming pared 5 bases from V and 9 bases from J, leaving 14 bases between. The CDR3 region has the DNA TGTGCCAGCAGTCCCCAACCTTTCGGTGAGCAGTTCTTC. Protein: CASSPQPFGEQFF.

V is TRBV6-5 and J is TRBJ1-1; no clear D gene. V shed 0 bases and J shed 7 bases, with 9 bases lying between them. The CDR3 covers 13 residues. Per germline, CDR1 MNHEY and CDR2 SVGAGI. The CDR3 reads CASSYSSAVEAFF. DNA of the CDR3: TGTGCCAGCAGTTACTCGAGCGCAGTTGAAGCTTTCTTT.

The chain combines TRBV30 with TRBJ2-7, with D possibly TRBD2 on 6 matching bases. The CDR3 contains 15 residues. Deletions cut 0 bases from V and 3 bases from J, with 15 bases between. Germline assignment: CDR1 GTSNPN and CDR2 SVGIG (reference sequence). Written as DNA, the CDR3 is TGTGCCTGGAGTGTGGGAAGGGGACTCCGCTACGAGCAGTACTTC. It is translated as CAWSVGRGLRYEQYF.

CDR3 protein: CASSHGGAGEKLFF. The DNA for the CDR3 is TGTGCCAGTAGTCACGGAGGGGCAGGTGAAAAACTGTTTTTT. This chain uses TRBV19 with TRBJ1-4, with a tentative D call TRBD1 (5 bases). V lost 5 bases and J lost 7, with 14 bases in between. The germline CDR1 and CDR2 sequences are LNHDA and SQIVND (reference sequence). The CDR3 loop spans 14 amino acids.

The chain links TRBV15 to TRBJ1-3, with 11 bases aligning to TRBD1. The CDR3 is made up of 18 amino acids. Germline values: CDR1 LNHNV, CDR2 YYDKDF (reference sequence). Losses at the gene ends were 2 bases for V and 0 bases for J; bases not matched to a gene: 6. The CDR3 reads CATSRKNGQGASGNTIYF. The CDR3 nucleotides are TGTGCCACCAGCAGAAAAAACGGACAGGGGGCCTCTGGAAACACCATATATTTT.

The CDR3 DNA follows: TGTGCCAGCTCACCAACCCAGGGGGGCACCGGGGAGCTGTTTTTT. Residues: CASSPTQGGTGELFF. This sequence joins TRBV18 and TRBJ2-2; a possible D gene is TRBD1 (7 bases). V dropped 2 bases and J dropped 4 bases, with 11 bases sitting between them. The germline V gene has CDR1 KGHSH and CDR2 LQKENI. The CDR3 is 15 amino acids.

The chain recombines TRBV13 with TRBJ2-7, with 12 bases matching TRBD1. Germline trimming cut 2 bases from V and 4 bases from J; bases unmatched to any gene: 3. CDR1 is PRHDT, CDR2 FYEKMQ, per germline (reference sequence). This CDR3 contains 15 residues. This chain's CDR3 is CASSLRDRGRYEQYF. In DNA, the CDR3 is TGTGCCAGCAGCTTACGGGACAGGGGGCGATACGAGCAGTACTTC.

The V call is TRBV7-9, the J call TRBJ1-1; D unresolved. Germline assignment: CDR1 SEHNR and CDR2 FQNEAQ (reference sequence). V lost 1 base to trimming and J lost 0 bases, with 9 bases between them. The CDR3 sequence is 15 residues long. As DNA, the CDR3 is TGTGCCAGCAGCTTAGGAGAGCAGGTGAACACTGAAGCTTTCTTT. Encoded protein: CASSLGEQVNTEAFF. The whole variable domain, remainder taken from reference TRBV7-9 and TRBJ1-1, is DTGVSQNPRHKITKRGQNVTFRCDPISEHNRLYWYRQTLGQGPEFLTYFQNEAQLEKSRLLSDRFSAERPKGSFSTLEIQRTEQGDSAMYLCASSLGEQVNTEAFFGQGTRLTVV.

The chain has TRBV2 and TRBJ2-7, with 7 bases matching TRBD1. The CDR3 loop spans 13 amino acids. The J segment lost 3 bases and the V segment lost 7 bases, leaving 6 bases of the junction unmatched. Looked up from germline, CDR1 is SNHLY and CDR2 is FYNNEI. CDR3 bases: TGTGCCAGCACAGGGACAGAATACTACGAGCAGTACTTC. It encodes CASTGTEYYEQYF. Using reference TRBV2 and TRBJ2-7 for the parts outside the CDR3, the full variable domain is EPEVTQTPSHQVTQMGQEVILRCVPISNHLYFYWYRQILGQKVEFLVSFYNNEISEKSEIFDDQFSVERPDGSNFTLKIRSTKLEDSAMYFCASTGTEYYEQYFGPGTRLTVT.

The chain combines TRBV7-9 with TRBJ1-2; D unresolved. Germline assignment: CDR1 SEHNR and CDR2 FQNEAQ (reference sequence). With 1 base removed from V and 7 bases from J, the gap between germline ends came to 10 bases. CDR3 length: 13 amino acids. This chain's CDR3 is CASSLEMSGGYTF. The CDR3 DNA reads TGTGCCAGCAGCTTAGAGATGTCAGGTGGCTACACCTTC.

CDR3 bases: TGTGCCAGCAGTTCCGGACAGGGGTCGTTTTACGAGCAGTACTTC. This gives the protein CASSSGQGSFYEQYF. The chain carries TRBV27 and TRBJ2-7, with TRBD1 matching over 9 bases. The CDR3 extends over 15 amino acids. With V trimmed by 4 bases and J by 4 bases, 8 bases remained unmatched. Germline V gives CDR1 MNHEY, CDR2 SMNVEV (reference sequence).

This clone came up a few times. The chain links TRBV10-3 to TRBJ1-2, with TRBD1 matching 7 bases. J gave up 5 bases and V 11 bases, and 11 bases lay outside the gene matches. This CDR3 has 13 residues. Per germline, CDR1 ENHRY and CDR2 SYGVKD. Here the CDR3 DNA reads TGTGCCGACCTGACAGGGAGGAGGTATGGCTACACCTTC. Translated: CADLTGRRYGYTF.

V is TRBV6-1 and J is TRBJ1-1, with D unclear. V was clipped by 2 bases and J by 1 base, with 8 bases between them. This CDR3 spans 14 amino acids. Germline V CDR1 and CDR2: MNHNS, SASEGT. CDR3 sequence reads: CASSERGRNTEAFF. For the CDR3, the DNA is TGTGCCAGCAGTGAACGGGGTCGGAACACTGAAGCTTTCTTT.

The CDR3, as DNA: TGTGCCAGCAGCGTAGGAAGGAAACAGCTATGGAACACCGGGGAGCTGTTTTTT. Its translation: CASSVGRKQLWNTGELFF. The V and J genes are TRBV9 and TRBJ2-2; D call uncertain. The CDR3 spans 18 residues. Between the trimmed V and J ends, which lost 0 bases and 1 base, there was a span of 16 bases. Germline CDR1 and CDR2: SGDLS and YYNGEE. Together with reference TRBV9 and TRBJ2-2, the CDR3 gives the full variable domain: DSGVTQTPKHLITATGQRVTLRCSPRSGDLSVYWYQQSLDQGLQFLIQYYNGEERAKGNILERFSAQQFPDLHSELNLSSLELGDSALYFCASSVGRKQLWNTGELFFGEGSRLTVL.

This chain links TRBV7-9 with TRBJ1-2, with unresolved D. Deletions cut 4 bases from V and 9 bases from J, with 9 bases between. CDR3 length: 11 residues. Germline CDR1 and CDR2: SEHNR and FQNEAQ (reference sequence). CDR3 sequence: CASSSYYSYTF. The CDR3 nucleotides are TGTGCCAGCAGCTCCTACTACAGCTACACCTTC.